Described below is a single TCR beta chain sequence and its context. Antigen: not known. The sample comes from a study of T cell responses to AZD1222 COVID-19 vaccine. Study-level findings and limits: The study found Spike-specific TCR breadth and depth rose after two AZD1222 doses.

Pooled samples include second doses given at about 4 or 12 weeks. Sequencing was performed with immunoSEQ multiplex PCR; in TCRdb, only in-frame clones are kept and a portion is missing. The sample has around 130,000 clones, approximately 88% seen once; the top ten hold approximately 6%. The clonotype comes from an adult who received the AZD1222 COVID-19 vaccine. This material consisted of peripheral blood, taken 28 days after the second AZD1222 dose.

CDR3 nucleotide sequence: TGTGCCAGCAGCTTAAGGGCAGGGAAGTTGAACACTGAAGCTTTCTTT. This encodes CASSLRAGKLNTEAFF. J is TRBJ1-1 and V is TRBV7-8; a possible D gene is TRBD1 (5 bases). This CDR3 is built from 16 residues. The germline V gene has CDR1 SGHVS and CDR2 FQNEAQ. V lost 2 bases to trimming and J lost 0 bases, with 13 bases between them. Based on the CDR3 plus reference TRBV7-8 and TRBJ1-1, the full variable domain is GAGVSQSPRYKVAKRGQDVALRCDPISGHVSLFWYQQALGQGPEFLTYFQNEAQLDKSGLPSDRFFAERPEGSVSTLKIQRTQQEDSAVYLCASSLRAGKLNTEAFFGQGTRLTVV.